This T cell receptor (beta chain) derives from a study of monozygotic twins with cystic fibrosis. Background on the study: Libraries were built from 2.5 to 3 micrograms of fragmented DNA using about 16 PCR cycles. Study results and caveats: Monozygotic CF twin pairs shared significantly more nucleotide-identical clonotypes than unrelated CF individuals did. J usage was most co-twin-similar in 8 of 16 pairs, V in 13.

A note on this clone: Antigen unknown. A read error may produce the germline difference seen at one junction end.

The assay was immunoSEQ multiplex PCR, and TCRdb's table has in-frame clones only and misses some. The table has around 34,000 clones, approximately 67% seen once. CDR3 length equals 13 residues. Germline V gives CDR1 GTSNPN, CDR2 SVGIG (reference sequence). The material sequenced was blood. This TCR came from a girl under 18 with cystic fibrosis. V is TRBV30 and J is TRBJ2-5; 8 nucleotides agree with TRBD2. The CDR3: CAWSEIISGTRHF. The CDR3 DNA sequence: TGTGCCTGGAGTGAGATCATTTCCGGGACTAGGCACTTC.